This entry describes one T cell receptor (beta chain). What it binds is unknown. The CDR3 runs 16 residues. The V segment lost 7 bases and the J segment 4 bases; nucleotides outside the gene matches: 16. Germline CDR1 and CDR2: SGDLS and YYNGEE. This record belongs to a study of T cell responses to AZD1222 COVID-19 vaccine. Across the study: Timing groups of about 4 and about 12 weeks for second doses were pooled. Study-wide results and caveats: In a largely white British group with more females than males, clonal diversity was possibly underestimated. Repertoires were obtained only post-peak T cell response. At study baseline, merely several AZD1222 recipients were seropositive.

Profiling relied on immunoSEQ multiplex PCR, and the TCRdb table lists in-frame clones only, not all of them. The data hold more than 100,000 clones, with roughly 91% observed a single time. The specimen comprised peripheral blood, sampled on day 0 of AZD1222 vaccination. The source is an adult in good health. The chain carries TRBV9 and TRBJ1-1; 7 nucleotides agree with TRBD1. The CDR3, as DNA: TGTGCCAGCCGCAGGGGGGCGGGGGGCGAGGGCACTGAAGCTTTCTTT. Amino acids: CASRRGAGGEGTEAFF.